The 27 T cell receptor beta chains below come from one sample, sequenced in a study of T cell changes during pregnancy in multiple sclerosis. Here immunoSEQ multiplex PCR was the method, and the copy in TCRdb shows in-frame clones only, minus some. This sample has approximately 51,000 clones, with approximately 94% found just once. The sequenced sample was CD4+ T cells from peripheral blood mononuclear cells, obtained in the second trimester of pregnancy. The receptors were sampled from a female donor with multiple sclerosis, enrolled in a pregnancy study.

The chain is built from TRBV7-2 and TRBJ2-5; 8 nucleotides align to TRBD2. Germline V lookup: CDR1 SGHTA, CDR2 FQGNSA. The CDR3 loop spans 14 amino acids. V was pared by 0 bases and J by 3 bases, with 0 bases of the junction left unmatched. CDR3 sequence (DNA): TGTGCCAGCAGCTTAGCAGCGGGGGAAGAGACCCAGTACTTC. This gives the protein CASSLAAGEETQYF.

The chain employs TRBV6-5 and TRBJ1-1; possibly TRBD1 for D (6 bases). V was clipped by 6 bases and J by 1 base, with 12 bases between them. CDR1 is MNHEY and CDR2 is SVGAGI in the germline V gene. This CDR3 is built from 14 residues. CDR3 residues: CASSRDRTNTEAFF. The CDR3 DNA sequence: TGTGCCAGCAGCCGAGACAGGACGAACACTGAAGCTTTCTTT.

The chain recombines TRBV5-8 with TRBJ2-1; 9 bases match TRBD2. Germline lookup yields CDR1 SGHTS and CDR2 YDEGEE. V trimming: 0 bases; J trimming: 6 bases; junction bases outside the gene matches: 7. This CDR3 is 16 amino acids long. The CDR3 DNA is TGTGCCAGCAGCTTGGAGGCGGGGGGGCTTCGCAATGAGCAGTTCTTC. This gives the protein CASSLEAGGLRNEQFF. The whole variable domain, remainder taken from reference TRBV5-8 and TRBJ2-1, is EAGVTQSPTHLIKTRGQQATLRCSPISGHTSVYWYQQALGLGLQFLLWYDEGEERNRGNFPPRFSGRQFPNYSSELNVNALELEDSALYLCASSLEAGGLRNEQFFGPGTRLTVL.

V usage is TRBV4-3 and J usage is TRBJ2-7; TRBD1 agrees at 7 bases. The length of the CDR3 is 18 residues. Per the germline V gene, CDR1 is LGHNA and CDR2 is YSLEER. The junction had 17 bases not matched to a gene; V was cut back by 0 bases and J by 6 bases. CDR3 bases: TGCGCCAGCAGCCAAGATTTGGGTTTAGGGGACAGCCCATTCGAGCAGTACTTC. It translates to CASSQDLGLGDSPFEQYF.

As concerns this clone: Relative to the germline gene, one junction end is altered; a read error may explain this. The chain couples TRBV5-6 to TRBJ1-2; 8 bases match TRBD1. Germline V lookup: CDR1 SGHDT, CDR2 YYEEEE. The length of the CDR3 is 14 residues. CDR3 in amino acids: CASKPRGPKYGYTF. The CDR3 DNA reads TGTGCCAGCAAGCCCAGGGGGCCTAAGTATGGCTACACCTTC.

This chain links TRBV30 with TRBJ1-2; maybe TRBD1 (5 bases). The germline V gene encodes CDR1 GTSNPN and CDR2 SVGIG (reference sequence). Deletions cut 4 bases from V and 1 base from J, with 16 bases between. CDR3 size: 15 residues. The CDR3 coding sequence is TGTGCCTGGACCCCGCAGGGTTCCCTTAACTATGGCTACACCTTC. It specifies CAWTPQGSLNYGYTF.

This chain joins TRBV12-5 and TRBJ2-3, with 7 nucleotides matching TRBD2. CDR3 length equals 16 residues. Germline values: CDR1 LGHNT, CDR2 FRNRAP. With V trimmed by 7 bases and J by 2 bases, 12 bases remained unmatched. The CDR3: CASAPGERGYTDTQYF. CDR3 coding DNA: TGTGCTAGTGCACCGGGGGAGCGGGGATACACAGATACGCAGTATTTT.

V usage is TRBV19 and J usage is TRBJ2-7; tentative D call: TRBD1 (6 bases). Germline lookup yields CDR1 LNHDA and CDR2 SQIVND (reference sequence). Between the trimmed V and J ends, which lost 3 bases and 3 bases, there was a span of 12 bases. The CDR3 has 14 residues. The CDR3 DNA is TGTGCCAGTAGTATTGGACAGTACAACTACGAGCAGTACTTC. Amino acid sequence: CASSIGQYNYEQYF.

This chain connects TRBV30 to TRBJ1-6, with 11 bases lining up with TRBD1. The length of the CDR3 is 17 residues. Germline CDR1 GTSNPN, CDR2 SVGIG (reference sequence). J gave up 9 bases and V 0 bases, and 10 bases lay outside the gene matches. The CDR3, as DNA: TGTGCCTGGAGTGTAGACCCCCGGACAGGGGGCCTTTCACCCCTCCACTTT. This gives the protein CAWSVDPRTGGLSPLHF.

V usage is TRBV5-1 and J usage is TRBJ1-1; D might be TRBD1 (6 bases). V shed 3 bases and J shed 4 bases, with 13 bases lying between them. Germline assignment: CDR1 SGHRS and CDR2 YFSETQ. The CDR3 sequence is 14 residues long. CDR3 amino acids: CASSSGERTTEAFF. In nucleotides, the CDR3 is TGCGCCAGCAGCTCAGGGGAGAGAACCACTGAAGCTTTCTTT. Variable domain in full (rest from reference TRBV5-1 and TRBJ1-1): KAGVTQTPRYLIKTRGQQVTLSCSPISGHRSVSWYQQTPGQGLQFLFEYFSETQRNKGNFPGRFSGRQFSNSRSEMNVSTLELGDSALYLCASSSGERTTEAFFGQGTRLTVV.

This chain links TRBV6-5 with TRBJ1-1, with D hard to call. Trimming stripped 3 bases from V and 4 bases from J, with 12 bases between. The V gene's germline CDR1 is MNHEY and CDR2 SVGAGI. The CDR3 contains 14 residues. CDR3 region: CASSYLSPSTEAFF. In nucleotides, the CDR3 is TGTGCCAGCAGTTATCTATCCCCGAGCACTGAAGCTTTCTTT.

The chain has TRBV2 and TRBJ1-2, with a possible D match to TRBD1 (6 bases). V was clipped by 4 bases and J by 7 bases, with 19 bases between them. CDR1 SNHLY and CDR2 FYNNEI come from the germline V gene. The CDR3 is made up of 15 amino acids. The CDR3 region has the DNA TGTGCCAGCAGTGGATCCCCTACAGGGTATCGTGGCTACACCTTC. Its translation is CASSGSPTGYRGYTF.

The chain links TRBV5-1 to TRBJ1-4; D uncertain. The length of the CDR3 is 14 residues. CDR1 is SGHRS and CDR2 is YFSETQ in the germline V gene. Between the trimmed V and J ends, which lost 6 bases and 0 bases, there was a span of 9 bases. The CDR3, as DNA: TGCGCCAGCACGCAAGCTGCAACTAATGAAAAACTGTTTTTT. It translates to CASTQAATNEKLFF.

This chain uses TRBV2 with TRBJ2-4; 10 nucleotides line up with TRBD2. CDR3 length: 17 amino acids. CDR1 and CDR2 (germline): SNHLY, FYNNEI. The J segment lost 2 bases and the V segment lost 3 bases, leaving 7 bases of the junction unmatched. Here the CDR3 reads CASSDASSGGSKNIQYF. The CDR3 DNA reads TGTGCCAGCAGTGACGCTTCTAGCGGGGGTTCCAAAAACATTCAGTACTTC.

V is TRBV7-6 and J is TRBJ2-3; TRBD1 agrees at 8 bases. Per the germline V gene, CDR1 is SGHVS and CDR2 is FNYEAQ. The length of the CDR3 is 15 residues. The V and J ends lost 5 bases and 3 bases, in that order; junction bases with no gene match: 7. The DNA for the CDR3 is TGTGCCAGCAGCGCAAGGACAGGGAGGACAGATACGCAGTATTTT. This sequence encodes CASSARTGRTDTQYF.

This clone appeared once. The chain carries TRBV10-3 and TRBJ1-2, with 7 bases fitting TRBD1. The junction had 9 bases not matched to a gene; V was cut back by 5 bases and J by 0 bases. Germline V lookup: CDR1 ENHRY, CDR2 SYGVKD. The CDR3 runs to 16 residues. In DNA, the CDR3 is TGTGCCATCAGTAGTCTAGGGGGCGCGACTAACTATGGCTACACCTTC. Amino acid sequence: CAISSLGGATNYGYTF.

In its sample, this clone was seen once. This chain joins TRBV14 and TRBJ2-2, with D tentatively TRBD2 (5 bases). This CDR3 region has 15 residues. Germline V gene lookup returns CDR1 SGHDN and CDR2 FVKESK. V shed 1 base and J shed 4 bases, with 10 bases lying between them. Here the CDR3 reads CASSQVGVRTGELFF. In nucleotides, the CDR3 is TGTGCCAGCAGCCAAGTGGGAGTACGCACCGGGGAGCTGTTTTTT.

The chain is built from TRBV7-9 and TRBJ2-3, with TRBD2 matching 15 bases. Trimming at V came to 5 bases and at J to 5 bases, leaving 5 bases not matched to a gene. The CDR3 extends over 16 amino acids. Germline assignment: CDR1 SEHNR and CDR2 FQNEAQ (reference sequence). CDR3 nucleotide sequence: TGTGCCAGCAGCCCAGGACTAGCGGGGGGGCTAGATACGCAGTATTTT. It specifies CASSPGLAGGLDTQYF.

This chain joins TRBV18 and TRBJ2-1; 7 bases map to TRBD1. V gave up 7 bases and J gave up 6 bases; unmatched junction bases: 12. The CDR3 is 15 amino acids. Germline V gives CDR1 KGHSH, CDR2 LQKENI. CDR3 loop: CASFQSRGHTNEQFF. The CDR3 region has the DNA TGTGCCAGCTTCCAGAGTAGGGGGCACACCAATGAGCAGTTCTTC.

This rearrangement joins TRBV7-2 to TRBJ2-2; the D gene is possibly TRBD1 (6 bases). In germline, CDR1 is SGHTA, CDR2 FQGNSA. The CDR3 has 13 amino acids. Trimming stripped 11 bases from V and 4 bases from J, with 14 bases between. This CDR3 is CASGGAGTGELFF. The CDR3 DNA sequence: TGTGCCTCTGGGGGCGCCGGCACCGGGGAGCTGTTTTTT.

This clone was counted once. This chain connects TRBV9 to TRBJ2-3; D gene ambiguous. Per germline, CDR1 SGDLS and CDR2 YYNGEE. The ends were cut back, 0 bases at V and 1 base at J, with 9 bases in the middle. This CDR3 is 15 amino acids long. The CDR3 is CASSVVSAGTDTQYF. CDR3 bases: TGTGCCAGCAGCGTAGTTTCGGCGGGCACAGATACGCAGTATTTT.

The chain uses TRBV6-1 and TRBJ2-4; tentative D call: TRBD1 (6 bases). The germline gives CDR1 MNHNS, CDR2 SASEGT. This CDR3 region has 13 residues. V lost 7 bases and J 4 bases, leaving 11 bases between the germline ends. The CDR3 sequence: CASKRDTKNIQYF. The DNA for the CDR3 is TGTGCCAGCAAACGGGACACTAAAAACATTCAGTACTTC.

V usage is TRBV7-3 and J usage is TRBJ2-3; maybe TRBD2 (6 bases). Trimming took 2 bases from V and 1 from J, leaving 7 bases between them. The V gene's germline CDR1 is SGHTA and CDR2 FQGTGA. CDR3 length: 14 residues. CDR3: CASSLWRGTDTQYF. In DNA, the CDR3 is TGTGCCAGCAGCTTATGGAGGGGCACAGATACGCAGTATTTT. Supplemented by reference TRBV7-3 and TRBJ2-3, the full variable domain reads GAGVSQTPSNKVTEKGKYVELRCDPISGHTALYWYRQSLGQGPEFLIYFQGTGAADDSGLPNDRFFAVRPEGSVSTLKIQRTERGDSAVYLCASSLWRGTDTQYFGPGTRLTVL.

V usage is TRBV2 and J usage is TRBJ2-1, with TRBD1 matching over 12 bases. Germline V gene data show CDR1 as SNHLY and CDR2 as FYNNEI. Trimming took 4 bases from V and 8 from J; bases not matched to a gene: 6. CDR3 length equals 15 residues. As DNA, the CDR3 is TGTGCCAGCAGTGGAGGGGGACAGGGGGCCGATGAGCAGTTCTTC. As protein: CASSGGGQGADEQFF. Full variable domain (remainder filled in from reference TRBV2 and TRBJ2-1): EPEVTQTPSHQVTQMGQEVILRCVPISNHLYFYWYRQILGQKVEFLVSFYNNEISEKSEIFDDQFSVERPDGSNFTLKIRSTKLEDSAMYFCASSGGGQGADEQFFGPGTRLTVL.

In this sample, this clone turned up once. This rearrangement joins TRBV5-6 to TRBJ1-2; D is perhaps TRBD1 (6 bases). The length of the CDR3 is 14 residues. Trimming cost V 0 bases and J 4 bases, with 10 bases left between them. Germline V gives CDR1 SGHDT, CDR2 YYEEEE. CDR3 amino acids: CASSLGMTGYGYTF. The CDR3 nucleotides are TGTGCCAGCAGCTTGGGGATGACAGGCTATGGCTACACCTTC.

This clone was counted only a few times. V usage is TRBV6-5 and J usage is TRBJ1-2; the match to TRBD1 covers 9 bases. CDR3 length: 15 amino acids. The V gene end was trimmed by 6 bases and the J gene end by 4 bases; junction bases not matched to a gene: 9. The germline gives CDR1 MNHEY, CDR2 SVGAGI. In DNA, the CDR3 is TGTGCCAGCAGGCTTACAGGGGGCGCCAGCTATGGCTACACCTTC. Translation: CASRLTGGASYGYTF.

The V and J genes are TRBV7-2 and TRBJ1-2, with TRBD1 matching 7 bases. The germline V gene encodes CDR1 SGHTA and CDR2 FQGNSA. After removal of 6 bases from V and 4 bases from J, the junction contained 8 bases not matched to a gene. This CDR3 has 14 amino acids. The CDR3 sequence is CASRRDRNLYGYTF. In DNA, the CDR3 is TGTGCCAGCAGAAGGGACAGAAACCTCTATGGCTACACCTTC.